This TCR beta chain was recovered during a study of blood T cells in healthy people across ages. Through a sample-barcoded 5' primer and a J-beta primer mix, a second PCR was run for roughly 6 to 12 cycles. TCRdb re-called the 5' RACE reads with MiXCR, one entry per CDR3 protein. This table has 1.8 million or so distinct CDR3 sequences, more than 35% appearing once. Findings of the study overall: The long-lived group displayed more naive CD4+ cells, plus higher diversity, than the aged donors did.

Roughly 10 milliliters of peripheral blood were drawn from each donor. PBMCs numbering at least 6.5 million were isolated per sample. This clonotype was recorded a few times. Its antigen is currently unknown. This TCR derives from a human donor in good health. Material for sequencing was blood.

CDR3 loop: CSAFGGKDSPLHF. The CDR3 DNA is TGCAGTGCCTTTGGGGGTAAGGATTCACCCCTCCACTTT. The chain employs TRBV20-1 and TRBJ1-6; tentatively, D is TRBD1 (5 bases). The CDR3 is 13 amino acids. Between the trimmed V and J ends, which lost 6 bases and 8 bases, there was a span of 14 bases. Germline lookup yields CDR1 DFQATT and CDR2 SNEGSKA (reference sequence).